Below are 17 T cell receptor beta chains sequenced from a single sample in a study of blood T cell repertoires in COVID-19. TCRdb keeps only in-frame clones here, not all; method: immunoSEQ multiplex PCR. The sample includes under 200,000 clones, over 70% of them seen just once. Sequencing used peripheral blood. The receptor source for this set is an elderly woman with active or convalescent COVID-19.

The rearrangement links TRBV2 to TRBJ2-2, with D tentatively TRBD2 (6 bases). Trimming pared 4 bases from V and 1 base from J, leaving 10 bases between. This CDR3 is built from 15 residues. Germline V gene lookup returns CDR1 SNHLY and CDR2 FYNNEI. Here the CDR3 reads CASSGVGGNTGELFF. The CDR3 DNA is TGTGCCAGCAGTGGTGTGGGGGGGAACACCGGGGAGCTGTTTTTT.

A remark on this clone: At one end, the junction sequence differs from germline, possibly due to a read error. The rearrangement uses TRBV13 and TRBJ1-4; 9 bases line up with TRBD1. The germline CDR1 and CDR2 sequences are PRHDT and FYEKMQ (reference sequence). CDR3 size: 14 residues. Here the CDR3 reads CASSLGQGNAKLFF. CDR3 sequence (DNA): TGTGCCAGCAGCCTGGGACAGGGCAATGCAAAACTGTTTTTT.

The table lists this clone with a few counts. This rearrangement joins TRBV11-2 to TRBJ1-2; TRBD1 matches at 9 bases. Per germline, CDR1 SGHAT and CDR2 FQNNGV. The junction had 10 bases not matched to a gene; V was cut back by 3 bases and J by 8 bases. The CDR3 runs 15 residues. CDR3 in amino acids: CASSLLRTGVGGYTF. The CDR3 region has the DNA TGTGCCAGCAGCTTGCTTAGGACAGGGGTAGGAGGCTACACCTTC. The entire variable domain, with the rest obtained from reference TRBV11-2 and TRBJ1-2, is as follows: EAGVAQSPRYKIIEKRQSVAFWCNPISGHATLYWYQQILGQGPKLLIQFQNNGVVDDSQLPKDRFSAERLKGVDSTLKIQPAKLEDSAVYLCASSLLRTGVGGYTFGSGTRLTVV.

This clone occurred many times. The chain recombines TRBV6-2 or TRBV6-3 with TRBJ1-6; perhaps TRBD1 as D (6 bases). V was shortened by 4 bases and J by 10 bases, with 11 bases between the two germline ends. The germline CDR1 and CDR2 sequences are MNHEY and SVGEGT. This CDR3 has 13 residues. The CDR3 reads CASSFDRSSPLHF. DNA of the CDR3: TGTGCCAGCAGTTTTGACAGGAGCTCACCCCTCCACTTT.

This sequence joins TRBV12-3 or TRBV12-4 and TRBJ2-1; 8 nucleotides align to TRBD1. The ends lost 6 bases at V and 13 bases at J; junction bases unmatched: 11. The CDR3 loop spans 13 amino acids. The CDR3 bases are TGTGCCAGCAGCCTTACCCAGACAGGGGTTCAGTTCTTC. It is translated as CASSLTQTGVQFF.

The rearrangement links TRBV4-3 to TRBJ2-7; 10 nucleotides align to TRBD1. Unmatched junction bases numbered 8, after V lost 6 bases and J lost 3 bases. Germline V gene data show CDR1 as LGHNA and CDR2 as YSLEER. The CDR3 runs to 15 residues. The CDR3 DNA reads TGCGCCAGCAGGTACACGGACAGGGGGAGCTACGAGCAGTACTTC. Translation: CASRYTDRGSYEQYF.

This clone was detected only once. The chain carries TRBV15 and TRBJ1-5, with 8 bases lining up with TRBD1. The CDR3 loop spans 16 amino acids. With 5 bases clipped from V and 6 bases from J, the junction kept 12 bases outside the gene matches. Germline V gives CDR1 LNHNV, CDR2 YYDKDF (reference sequence). The CDR3 here is CATSGMTGEGGQPQHF. DNA for the CDR3: TGTGCCACCAGCGGGATGACAGGGGAAGGGGGTCAGCCCCAGCATTTT.

The chain combines TRBV18 with TRBJ2-3; TRBD1 aligns across 7 bases. After removal of 6 bases from V and 2 bases from J, the junction contained 8 bases not matched to a gene. The CDR3 spans 15 residues. The germline V gene encodes CDR1 KGHSH and CDR2 LQKENI. Here the CDR3 reads CASSGTASYTDTQYF. For the CDR3, the DNA is TGTGCCAGCTCTGGGACAGCTAGTTACACAGATACGCAGTATTTT.

The V and J genes are TRBV6-2 or TRBV6-3 and TRBJ1-5; no definite D call. There are 15 residues in the CDR3. The germline CDR1 and CDR2 sequences are MNHEY and SVGEGT. Trimming took 2 bases from V and 1 from J, leaving 9 bases between them. CDR3 region: CASSYPGLSNQPQHF. Here the CDR3 DNA reads TGTGCCAGCAGTTACCCCGGGTTGAGCAATCAGCCCCAGCATTTT.

This chain connects TRBV2 to TRBJ2-3; weak D call: TRBD2 (7 bases). Germline V gene lookup returns CDR1 SNHLY and CDR2 FYNNEI. The CDR3 is 15 amino acids. The V end lost 6 bases, the J end lost 5 bases, and 18 bases lay between the germline ends. For the CDR3, the DNA is TGTGCCAGCAGAGGAACGGGGGGCCGATTAGATACGCAGTATTTT. Protein sequence: CASRGTGGRLDTQYF. The whole variable domain, filled in from reference TRBV2 and TRBJ2-3, reads EPEVTQTPSHQVTQMGQEVILRCVPISNHLYFYWYRQILGQKVEFLVSFYNNEISEKSEIFDDQFSVERPDGSNFTLKIRSTKLEDSAMYFCASRGTGGRLDTQYFGPGTRLTVL.

The chain has TRBV19 and TRBJ1-5; tentative D call: TRBD1 (5 bases). Germline V gives CDR1 LNHDA, CDR2 SQIVND (reference sequence). The germline V and J ends were trimmed by 0 bases and 4 bases, with 10 bases remaining between them. The length of the CDR3 is 15 residues. The CDR3 DNA follows: TGTGCCAGTAGTATAGACTCAGGGCCTAATCAGCCCCAGCATTTT. Translating it yields CASSIDSGPNQPQHF.

The chain combines TRBV14 with TRBJ1-1; a possible D gene is TRBD1 (5 bases). The CDR3 totals 13 residues. The germline gives CDR1 SGHDN, CDR2 FVKESK. V gave up 5 bases and J gave up 1 base, with 8 bases separating them. The CDR3 loop is CASSSQENTEAFF. DNA of the CDR3: TGTGCCAGCAGCTCACAGGAGAACACTGAAGCTTTCTTT.

This chain uses TRBV19 with TRBJ2-7; D not resolved. Trimming removed 3 bases at V and 1 base at J, with 13 bases between. The CDR3 is 15 amino acids. Germline V CDR1 and CDR2: LNHDA, SQIVND (reference sequence). The CDR3 region has the DNA TGTGCCAGTAGTATCGGCGGTCTCGGATCCTACGAGCAGTACTTC. Translation gives CASSIGGLGSYEQYF. Together with reference TRBV19 and TRBJ2-7, the CDR3 gives the full variable domain: DGGITQSPKYLFRKEGQNVTLSCEQNLNHDAMYWYRQDPGQGLRLIYYSQIVNDFQKGDIAEGYSVSREKKESFPLTVTSAQKNPTAFYLCASSIGGLGSYEQYFGPGTRLTVT.

The rearrangement links TRBV14 to TRBJ1-2; 7 bases agree with TRBD1. The CDR3 is 16 residues long. V was pared by 5 bases and J by 3 bases, with 12 bases of the junction left unmatched. The germline CDR1 and CDR2 sequences are SGHDN and FVKESK. The CDR3 loop is CASSTGQADGYYGYTF. CDR3 in DNA: TGTGCCAGCAGCACCGGACAGGCTGATGGGTACTATGGCTACACCTTC.

The chain carries TRBV19 and TRBJ2-6; 10 nucleotides align to TRBD1. Germline V CDR1 and CDR2: LNHDA, SQIVND (reference sequence). The CDR3 is 15 residues long. With V trimmed by 5 bases and J by 4 bases, 2 bases remained unmatched. The DNA for the CDR3 is TGTGCCAGTAGTGACAGGGGGCCCGGGGCCAACGTCCTGACTTTC. Protein sequence: CASSDRGPGANVLTF.

V gene TRBV29-1 combines with J gene TRBJ2-1; 9 positions match TRBD2. The CDR3 spans 14 residues. Unmatched junction bases numbered 7, after V lost 7 bases and J lost 3 bases. The germline V gene has CDR1 SQVTM and CDR2 ANQGSEA. The CDR3 DNA follows: TGCAGCGCCGCGAGCGGGGGGAACTACAATGAGCAGTTCTTC. Encoded protein: CSAASGGNYNEQFF.

DNA of the CDR3: TGTGCCAGCAGCCAAGCATACAGGGGCGGTCAGCCCCAGCATTTT. Its protein is CASSQAYRGGQPQHF. This sequence joins TRBV4-2 and TRBJ1-5; TRBD1 matches at 7 bases. Per germline, CDR1 LGHNA and CDR2 YNFKEQ. The CDR3 length is 15 residues. Losses at the gene ends were 1 base for V and 6 bases for J; bases not matched to a gene: 6.